This is a list of T cell receptor beta chains from one sample in a study of T cells after yellow fever vaccination. Via MiXCR, TCRdb re-called the 5' RACE reads, giving one row per CDR3 protein. This repertoire shows some 120,000 distinct CDR3 sequences, about 16% found once; its top ten account for 35% to 45%. The sequences come from CD8+ T cells sorted from PBMCs, collected 5 days after the yellow fever booster vaccination. These receptors came from a man between 18 and 29 years old who received the YFV17D yellow fever vaccine. The CDR3 runs from the conserved cysteine through the conserved F or W. Each record gives: clone size, J gene, D gene, V gene, CDR3 DNA, CDR3 protein. D genes are given only for firm matches. Clone size is given for some rows only: seen once, a few or many times, or a class if the clone is expanded.

NA	TRBJ2-5	NA	TRBV4-1	TGCGCCAGCAGGGCGGGGCGCCAAGAGACCCAGTACTTC	CASRAGRQETQYF
NA	TRBJ1-4	NA	TRBV20-1	TGCAGTGCCAACCCATTCGCAGGGCTTAATGAAAAACTGTTTTTT	CSANPFAGLNEKLFF
few	TRBJ1-1	TRBD1	TRBV3-1	TGTGCCAGCAGCCATTTCAAGGGACAGGGGTGGACTGAAGCTTTCTTT	CASSHFKGQGWTEAFF
few	TRBJ2-1	TRBD2	TRBV6-6	TGTGCCAGCAGTTACTCGATGGGGGGGACTCTTTACAATGAGCAGTTCTTC	CASSYSMGGTLYNEQFF
many	TRBJ1-5	TRBD1	TRBV12-3/TRBV12-4	TGTGCCAGCAGTTTAGGGACAGGAGATCAGCCCCAGCATTTT	CASSLGTGDQPQHF
NA	TRBJ2-3	NA	TRBV29-1	TGCAGCGCTGAGCCGTGGGACCCTAGCACAGATACGCAGTATTTT	CSAEPWDPSTDTQYF
many	TRBJ2-3	NA	TRBV2	TGTGCCAGCAGTGACCTCGAGGGAAGAGATACGCAGTATTTT	CASSDLEGRDTQYF
few	TRBJ2-7	TRBD1	TRBV6-2/TRBV6-3	TGTGCCAGCAGTCCTAAAAGGACAGGGGACTACGAGCAGTACTTC	CASSPKRTGDYEQYF
many	TRBJ2-7	TRBD2	TRBV4-2	TGTGCCAGCAGCCAAATTGGGAGCGGGGCCGACCTCGAGCAGTACTTC	CASSQIGSGADLEQYF
NA	TRBJ2-1	TRBD1	TRBV24-1	TGTGCCACCAGTGACCACGGGACAGGATCAAGCTCCTACAATGAGCAGTTCTTC	CATSDHGTGSSSYNEQFF
few	TRBJ2-7	NA	TRBV7-6	TGTGCCAGCAGCTCGGGGCCCCCAAGGGAGCAGTACTTC	CASSSGPPREQYF
NA	TRBJ1-1	TRBD1	TRBV20-1	TGCAGTGCTAGAGACAGGGGGCGGAGCACTGAAGCTTTCTTT	CSARDRGRSTEAFF
many	TRBJ2-1	NA	TRBV12-3/TRBV12-4	TGTGCCAGCAGTTTGGGGTGGGACAATGAGCAGTTCTTC	CASSLGWDNEQFF
few	TRBJ1-1	NA	TRBV20-1	TGCAGTGCTGAGACGGGGACCCTCAAGGAGAAGGGGACTGAAGCTTTCTTT	CSAETGTLKEKGTEAFF
NA	TRBJ2-5	NA	TRBV29-1	TGCAGCGTTGAAGAAGGCGGCAAAGGGCCCCAGTACTTC	CSVEEGGKGPQYF
NA	TRBJ2-7	NA	TRBV6-6	TGTGCCAGCAGTTATTCTTCCCCAGGGATATCCTACGAGCAGTACTTC	CASSYSSPGISYEQYF
few	TRBJ2-3	NA	TRBV6-2/TRBV6-3	TGTGCCAGCAGTCCGGGGATGGCATATACGCAGTATTTT	CASSPGMAYTQYF
NA	TRBJ1-1	NA	TRBV20-1	TGCAGTGCAGTTGGGTACACTGAAGCTTTCTTT	CSAVGYTEAFF